This TCR beta chain was sequenced for a study of OX40 agonist ivuxolimab in advanced cancers. The wider study: A diagnosis of hepatocellular carcinoma, melanoma, renal cell or head and neck cancer was present in dose-escalation patients.

The CDR3 sequence is 15 residues long. Germline V gene data show CDR1 as SGHTS and CDR2 as YDEGEE. Trimming shortened V by 3 bases and J by 5 bases, and 14 bases separated the two germline ends. General observations from the study: Relative to CD4+, CD8+ T cells held more expanded clones on average. Nonresponders included some who also had low normalized T-cell clonal expansion.

The assay was immunoSEQ multiplex PCR, and TCRdb's table has in-frame clones only and misses some. The sample has 150,000 to 170,000 clones, 90% to 95% seen once. Baseline, cycle 4 day 1, and cycle 7 day 1 were the blood sampling points. As for this clone: Its specificity is not known.

The chain recombines TRBV5-8 with TRBJ1-4; D gene unclear. Specimen: CD4+ or CD8+ T cells sorted from blood, collected in a trial of the OX40 agonist ivuxolimab. The sequence derives from an adult with an advanced solid tumor such as melanoma, head and neck, liver or kidney cancer. This CDR3 reads CASSYPDGLNEKLFF. The CDR3 nucleotides are TGTGCCAGCAGCTACCCGGACGGTTTGAATGAAAAACTGTTTTTT.